This TCR beta chain stems from a study of shared clonotypes between healthy human individuals. The data were produced by immunoSEQ multiplex PCR, yet TCRdb's version contains in-frame clones alone and is incomplete. The table lists about 2.4 million clones, 80% to 95% of them singletons. This CDR3 has 13 amino acids. Germline CDR1 is SGHTA and CDR2 is FQGNSA. V shed 3 bases and J shed 1 base, with 6 bases lying between them. Points from the study as a whole: Clonotype sharing across a few donors was observed for 4% to 6.5% of naive CD4 clonotypes. It was the non-shared clonotypes that had lower generation probabilities than clonotypes shared by all four donors. Donor scarcity curtailed the genetic and exposure-history diversity represented herein.

This clone was seen once. Antigen: not known. This TCR came from a man younger than 30 in good health. Some clones in this sample may be carry-over from other donors' samples. This chain uses TRBV7-2 with TRBJ1-1; no reliable D call. The sample taken for sequencing was naive CD4+ T cells from PBMCs. As for subset: CD45RA+ positively selected. The CDR3 loop reads CASSFTTNTEAFF. DNA for the CDR3: TGTGCCAGCAGCTTCACAACGAACACTGAAGCTTTCTTT.